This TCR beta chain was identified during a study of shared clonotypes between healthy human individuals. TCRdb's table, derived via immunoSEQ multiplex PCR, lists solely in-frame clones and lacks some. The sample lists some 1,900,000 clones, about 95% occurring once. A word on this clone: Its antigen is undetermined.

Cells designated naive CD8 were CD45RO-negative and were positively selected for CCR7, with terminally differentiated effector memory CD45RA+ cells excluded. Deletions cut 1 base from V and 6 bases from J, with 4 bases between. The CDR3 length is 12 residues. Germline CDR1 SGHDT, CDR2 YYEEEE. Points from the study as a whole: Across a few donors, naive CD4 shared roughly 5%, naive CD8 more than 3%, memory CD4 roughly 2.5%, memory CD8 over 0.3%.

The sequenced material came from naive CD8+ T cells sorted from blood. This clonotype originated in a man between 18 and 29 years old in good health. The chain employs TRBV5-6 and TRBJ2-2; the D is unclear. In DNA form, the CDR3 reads TGTGCCAGCAGCTTGTTATCCGGGGAGCTGTTTTTT. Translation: CASSLLSGELFF.